This T cell receptor beta chain was found in a study of CXCR3-negative and CXCR3-positive naive CD8 T cells. The method, 5' RACE with UMI labels, was used to prepare the TRB cDNA libraries. TCRdb reanalyzed the 5' RACE reads and collapses them to one entry per CDR3 protein, without DNA. The ten top clones account for roughly 0.59%, within a sample of about 120,000 distinct CDR3 sequences. General study points: Memory cells differed in TRBV-TRBJ usage, but naive CXCR3-negative and CXCR3-positive cells had similar usage. Cryopreservation partially decreased CXCR3 expression, and most assays used fresh PBMCs. Higher TRB CDR3 hydrophobicity marked CXCR3-positive naive cells relative to CXCR3-negative naive cells.

In regard to this clonotype: Its antigen is still unknown.

Within the CD8+ T cell compartment, naive cells were CD45RO-CCR7+CD27+CD95-. This CDR3 has 15 residues. Germline V lookup: CDR1 SQVTM, CDR2 ANQGSEA. The receptor was isolated from a human donor in good health. Some clones in this sample may be carry-over from other donors' samples. The genes are TRBV29-1 and TRBJ2-7; absent DNA, TCRdb's TRBD2 call cannot be checked. The specimen was naive CXCR3+ CD8+ T cells from blood. Specified subset: CD45RO-CCR7+CD27+CD95- naive CD8+ T cells expressing CXCR3 (TNR3+). The chain's CDR3 is CSVEDRAGRSYEQFF.